Below are 20 T cell receptor beta chains sequenced from a single sample in a study of blood T cell repertoires in COVID-19 (dated by TCRdb to 2018 to 2021). The library was made by the immunoSEQ multiplex PCR assay. TCRdb stores this immuneACCESS table with in-frame sequences only. Part of the clones is absent; in the studies checked, under half of the shortfall reflects unresolved V genes, and no reason is known for the rest. The sample includes 85,000 to 100,000 clones, with 70% to 90% observed a single time. The ten largest account for around 2% of the sample. Sequencing was carried out using peripheral blood. Every receptor here comes from a man aged 50 to 59 with COVID-19, enrolled during active disease.

This clone was found once. The CDR3 is CASSSTDINYGYTF. As DNA, the CDR3 is TGTGCCAGCAGTTCGACAGATATTAACTATGGCTACACCTTC. This chain connects TRBV28 to TRBJ1-2; D might be TRBD1 (5 bases). The germline V gene has CDR1 MDHEN and CDR2 SYDVKM. The CDR3 covers 14 residues. V was clipped by 4 bases and J by 1 base, with 10 bases between them.

The genes are TRBV9 and TRBJ2-7; tentative D call: TRBD1 (6 bases). V gave up 0 bases and J gave up 1 base, with 8 bases separating them. CDR3 size: 14 residues. Germline CDR1 reads SGDLS; CDR2 reads YYNGEE. DNA for the CDR3: TGTGCCAGCAGCGTAGGCGACAGGTCCTACGAGCAGTACTTC. Protein product: CASSVGDRSYEQYF.

The chain recombines TRBV10-3 with TRBJ1-5; 7 nucleotides match TRBD1. J was trimmed by 4 bases and V by 0 bases; bases with no gene match: 3. This CDR3 spans 15 amino acids. Germline CDR1 is ENHRY and CDR2 is SYGVKD. DNA of the CDR3: TGTGCCATCAGTGAGTCAGGGGGCGCAAATCAGCCCCAGCATTTT. Protein product: CAISESGGANQPQHF.

This clone showed up just a few times. The V and J genes are TRBV10-3 and TRBJ1-2; possibly TRBD1 for D (6 bases). The germline CDR1 and CDR2 sequences are ENHRY and SYGVKD. Trimming removed 8 bases from V and 7 bases from J, with 20 bases in between. The length of the CDR3 is 14 residues. The CDR3: CAIGGGGQDSGYTF. CDR3 DNA sequence: TGTGCCATCGGGGGCGGGGGGCAGGACTCTGGCTACACCTTC.

This clone was detected only once. This sequence joins TRBV5-1 and TRBJ2-5; TRBD2 matches 7 bases. The junction had 8 bases not matched to a gene; V was cut back by 7 bases and J by 2 bases. This CDR3 has 14 amino acids. Per the germline V gene, CDR1 is SGHRS and CDR2 is YFSETQ. CDR3 bases: TGCGCCAGCGGACCGGGGACTACTCAAGAGACCCAGTACTTC. This translates into CASGPGTTQETQYF.

CDR3: CASSRSWTSGGETQYF. The CDR3 nucleotides are TGTGCCAGCAGCCGATCCTGGACTAGCGGGGGTGAGACCCAGTACTTC. The chain carries TRBV6-6 and TRBJ2-5, with 13 positions matching TRBD2. The CDR3 has 16 amino acids. CDR1 is MNHNY, CDR2 SVGAGI, per germline (reference sequence). V dropped 6 bases and J dropped 5; count of bases not matched to a gene: 9.

CDR3 in DNA: TGTGCCAGCAGCCAAGGAAGACAGGGTAGAGGGGAGCTGTTTTTT. Protein product: CASSQGRQGRGELFF. This rearrangement joins TRBV3-1 (or the pseudogene TRBV3-2) to TRBJ2-2; 7 bases line up with TRBD1. Germline lookup yields CDR1 LGHDT and CDR2 YNNKEL (reference sequence). This CDR3 comprises 15 residues. V lost 1 base and J lost 8; bases outside the gene matches: 7.

The chain has TRBV14 and TRBJ1-1; the match to TRBD1 covers 7 bases. CDR3 length: 15 amino acids. Germline trimming cut 1 base from V and 2 bases from J; bases unmatched to any gene: 4. Germline V gene data show CDR1 as SGHDN and CDR2 as FVKESK. CDR3 region: CASSQGTGRNTEAFF. DNA for the CDR3: TGTGCCAGCAGCCAAGGGACAGGAAGAAACACTGAAGCTTTCTTT.

The chain recombines TRBV2 with TRBJ2-2; TRBD1 agrees at 8 bases. This CDR3 is built from 16 residues. Trimming at V came to 8 bases and at J to 4 bases, leaving 12 bases not matched to a gene. Germline V gene sequence: CDR1 SNHLY, CDR2 FYNNEI. The CDR3 nucleotides are TGTGCCAGCGGGATCCTCAGGGGGCACAGCACCGGGGAGCTGTTTTTT. Protein sequence: CASGILRGHSTGELFF.

This sequence joins TRBV28 and TRBJ2-1, with D perhaps matching TRBD1 (6 bases). The CDR3 has 14 amino acids. V lost 7 bases to trimming and J lost 6 bases, with 16 bases between them. Germline V CDR1 and CDR2: MDHEN, SYDVKM. The CDR3 spells CASNTAGAANEQFF. The DNA of the CDR3 is TGTGCCAGCAATACTGCAGGGGCGGCCAATGAGCAGTTCTTC.

The chain uses TRBV28 and TRBJ1-1; D perhaps matches TRBD1 (6 bases). CDR1 and CDR2 (germline): MDHEN, SYDVKM. Trimming pared 5 bases from V and 4 bases from J, leaving 14 bases between. The CDR3 runs to 14 residues. The chain's CDR3 is CASSPGTLSTEAFF. CDR3 DNA: TGTGCCAGCAGTCCCGGGACACTCAGCACTGAAGCTTTCTTT.

The gene calls are TRBV30 and TRBJ2-7; 8 bases fit TRBD1. CDR3 length equals 13 residues. V lost 5 bases, J lost 2 bases, and 5 bases stayed unmatched. Germline lookup yields CDR1 GTSNPN and CDR2 SVGIG (reference sequence). The CDR3 DNA follows: TGTGCCTGGGGGACAGGCCTAACCTACGAGCAGTACTTC. It yields the protein CAWGTGLTYEQYF.

This chain uses TRBV4-1 with TRBJ1-4; D perhaps matches TRBD1 (6 bases). Deletions cut 0 bases from V and 3 bases from J, with 8 bases between. The germline V gene has CDR1 MGHRA and CDR2 YSYEKL. The CDR3 loop spans 15 amino acids. CDR3: CASSQDTGPNEKLFF. The CDR3 bases are TGCGCCAGCAGCCAAGATACAGGGCCTAATGAAAAACTGTTTTTT.

The chain uses TRBV30 and TRBJ2-7; 11 bases align to TRBD2. This CDR3 is built from 15 residues. J was trimmed by 2 bases and V by 3 bases; bases with no gene match: 6. Germline values: CDR1 GTSNPN, CDR2 SVGIG (reference sequence). The CDR3 sequence: CAWSLAGGRPYEQYF. In DNA form, the CDR3 reads TGTGCCTGGAGCCTAGCGGGGGGCCGGCCCTACGAGCAGTACTTC.

This clone has only one observation. The genes are TRBV9 and TRBJ2-1; no reliable D call. Per the germline V gene, CDR1 is SGDLS and CDR2 is YYNGEE. The V gene lost 4 bases and the J gene lost 6 bases, with 8 bases spanning the gap. The CDR3 length is 12 residues. The CDR3 sequence: CASSKPSNEQFF. DNA for the CDR3: TGTGCCAGCAGCAAGCCGAGCAATGAGCAGTTCTTC.

V is TRBV28 and J is TRBJ1-4, with D hard to call. The CDR3 contains 12 residues. The germline CDR1 and CDR2 sequences are MDHEN and SYDVKM. Trimming shortened V by 5 bases and J by 3 bases, and 4 bases separated the two germline ends. The CDR3 nucleotides read TGTGCCAGCAGTCGAGCTAATGAAAAACTGTTTTTT. This gives the protein CASSRANEKLFF.

The gene calls are TRBV21-1 and TRBJ2-7; the table calls TRBD1, which could not be checked here. TRBV21-1 is a known pseudogene. This CDR3 spans 15 amino acids. This CDR3 reads CASSFPSGQSYEQYF. CDR3 DNA: TGTGCCAGCAGCTTCCCTTCGGGACAGAGCTACGAGCAGTACTTC.

V and J are TRBV4-1 and TRBJ1-1; tentatively, D is TRBD1 (5 bases). The CDR3 has 14 residues. Germline V gene lookup returns CDR1 MGHRA and CDR2 YSYEKL. V lost 0 bases, J lost 6 bases, and 11 bases lay in between. CDR3 residues: CASSQETARAEAFF. The CDR3 nucleotides read TGCGCCAGCAGCCAAGAGACAGCCCGGGCTGAAGCTTTCTTT.

The chain links TRBV4-2 to TRBJ1-3; perhaps TRBD1 as D (6 bases). The germline V and J ends were trimmed by 5 bases and 4 bases, with 18 bases remaining between them. From germline, CDR1 is LGHNA and CDR2 YNFKEQ. This CDR3 region has 16 residues. The CDR3 nucleotides are TGTGCCAGCAGCTCAGATCTGCAGGGGCAGGGAAACACCATATATTTT. This encodes CASSSDLQGQGNTIYF.

V usage is TRBV20-1 and J usage is TRBJ1-5; unclear D gene. V was trimmed by 3 bases and J by 1 base, leaving 13 bases between them. Germline lookup yields CDR1 DFQATT and CDR2 SNEGSKA (reference sequence). The CDR3 is 15 amino acids. Here the CDR3 DNA reads TGCAGTGCTAGTCGGACGGGGAAGAGCAATCAGCCCCAGCATTTT. It translates to CSASRTGKSNQPQHF.